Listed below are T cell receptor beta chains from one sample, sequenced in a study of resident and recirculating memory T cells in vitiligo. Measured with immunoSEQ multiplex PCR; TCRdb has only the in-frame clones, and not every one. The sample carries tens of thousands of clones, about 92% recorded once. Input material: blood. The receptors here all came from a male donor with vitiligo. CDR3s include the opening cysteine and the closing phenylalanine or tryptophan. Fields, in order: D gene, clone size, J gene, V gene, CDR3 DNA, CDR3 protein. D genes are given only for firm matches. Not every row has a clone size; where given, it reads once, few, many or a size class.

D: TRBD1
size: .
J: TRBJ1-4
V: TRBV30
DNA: TGTGCCTGGAGAAAGGGGGCGCAGACTAATGAAAAACTGTTTTTT
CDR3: CAWRKGAQTNEKLFF

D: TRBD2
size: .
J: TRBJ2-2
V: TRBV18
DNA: TGTGCCAGCTCACACGGGACTAGCGGGGACGGGGAGCTGTTTTTT
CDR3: CASSHGTSGDGELFF

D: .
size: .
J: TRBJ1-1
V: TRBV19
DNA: TGTGCCAGTAGTGTTTTATGGGGGGAGTACGCTGAAGCTTTCTTT
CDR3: CASSVLWGEYAEAFF

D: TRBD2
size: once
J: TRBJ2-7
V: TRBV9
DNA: TGTGCCAGCAGCGGACTAGCGGGTTACGAGCAGTACTTC
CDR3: CASSGLAGYEQYF

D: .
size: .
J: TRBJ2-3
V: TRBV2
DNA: TGTGCCAGCAGTGATGTGGGAGGCAGCACAGATACGCAGTATTTT
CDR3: CASSDVGGSTDTQYF

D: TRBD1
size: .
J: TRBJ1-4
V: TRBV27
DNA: TGTGCCAGCAGGACAGGGACAACTAATGAAAAACTGTTTTTT
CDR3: CASRTGTTNEKLFF

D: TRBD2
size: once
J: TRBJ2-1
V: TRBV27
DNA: TGTGCCAGCAGTTTATCAGCGGGAGGGCTCTACAATGAGCAGTTCTTC
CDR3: CASSLSAGGLYNEQFF

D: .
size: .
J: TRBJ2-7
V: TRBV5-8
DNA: TGTGCCAGCAGCGGCAACCCTACAGGGTTTCGCGAGCAGTACTTC
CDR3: CASSGNPTGFREQYF

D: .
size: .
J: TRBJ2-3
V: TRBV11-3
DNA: TGTGCCAGCAGCGCTTTACAGGGGAGGATTGGCACAGATACGCAGTATTTT
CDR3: CASSALQGRIGTDTQYF

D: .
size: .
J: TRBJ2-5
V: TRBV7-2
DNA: TGTGCCAGCAGCTTAGTGCGGCGGGTCCAAGAGACCCAGTACTTC
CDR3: CASSLVRRVQETQYF

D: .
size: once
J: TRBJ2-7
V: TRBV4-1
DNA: TGCGCCAGCAGCCAGTTACAGGGCCTCCCCTACGAGCAGTACTTC
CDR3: CASSQLQGLPYEQYF

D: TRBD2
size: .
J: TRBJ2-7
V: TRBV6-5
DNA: TGTGCCAGCAGTTACGCGGGGGGGTACGAGCAGTACTTC
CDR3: CASSYAGGYEQYF

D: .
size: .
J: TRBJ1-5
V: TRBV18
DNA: TGTGCCAGCTCCCTGTACGGGGATAGCAATCAGCCCCAGCATTTT
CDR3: CASSLYGDSNQPQHF

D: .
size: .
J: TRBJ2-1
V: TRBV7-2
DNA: TGTGCCAGCAGCTTCCCCTCAGGTGAGCAGTTCTTC
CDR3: CASSFPSGEQFF

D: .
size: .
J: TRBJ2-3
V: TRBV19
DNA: TGTGCCAGTAGTATAGTTCCCACTGAGGGAGATACGCAGTATTTT
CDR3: CASSIVPTEGDTQYF

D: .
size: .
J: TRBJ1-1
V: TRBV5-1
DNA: TGCGCCAGCAGCCCACCCGGGACCGGGGGGACTGAAGCTTTCTTT
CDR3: CASSPPGTGGTEAFF

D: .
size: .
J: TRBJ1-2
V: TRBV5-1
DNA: TGCGCCAGCAGCCAATTCCAGGGGATCGACTATGGCTACACCTTC
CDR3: CASSQFQGIDYGYTF

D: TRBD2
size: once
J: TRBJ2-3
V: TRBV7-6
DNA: TGTGCCAGCCTCAGGGGAACTAGCGGGAGAGGGGAGGCAGATACGCAGTATTTT
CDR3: CASLRGTSGRGEADTQYF

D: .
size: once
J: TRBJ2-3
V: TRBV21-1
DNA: TGTGCCAGCAGCAACCCGGGCAGGACTAGCGCAAGCACAGATACGCAGTATTTT
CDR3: CASSNPGRTSASTDTQYF

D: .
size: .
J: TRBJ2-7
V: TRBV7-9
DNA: TGTGCCAGCAGCCGAGCCTACGAGCAGTACTTC
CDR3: CASSRAYEQYF

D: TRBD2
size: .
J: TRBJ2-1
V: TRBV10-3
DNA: TGTGCCATCAGTGATGGACTAGCCTACAATGAGCAGTTCTTC
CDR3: CAISDGLAYNEQFF

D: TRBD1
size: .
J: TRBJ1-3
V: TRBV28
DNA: TGTGCCAGCAGTCCAGGGGGGAATGGAAACACCATATATTTT
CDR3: CASSPGGNGNTIYF

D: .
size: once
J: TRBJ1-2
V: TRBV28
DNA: TGTGCCAGCAGTTTAGGGCAGGGAAGAGCTAACTATGGCTACACCTTC
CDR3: CASSLGQGRANYGYTF

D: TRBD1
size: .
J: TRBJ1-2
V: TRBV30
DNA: TGTGCCTGGAGAGGGACAGGCTATGGCTACACCTTC
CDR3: CAWRGTGYGYTF

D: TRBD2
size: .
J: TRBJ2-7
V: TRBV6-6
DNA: TGTGCCAGCAGTGCAGGACTAGCGGGACTCGAGCAGTACTTC
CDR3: CASSAGLAGLEQYF

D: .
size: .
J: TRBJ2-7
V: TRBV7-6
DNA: TGTGCCAGCAGCTTAGGCGGGGCCTCCTACGAGCAGTACTTC
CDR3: CASSLGGASYEQYF

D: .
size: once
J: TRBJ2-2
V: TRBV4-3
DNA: TGCGCCAGCAGCCAAGAGCAGTCCGGGGAGCTGTTTTTT
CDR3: CASSQEQSGELFF

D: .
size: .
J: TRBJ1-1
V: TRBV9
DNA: TGTGCCAGCGGTAATGGGGGCGTAGGGGCTGAAGCTTTCTTT
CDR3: CASGNGGVGAEAFF

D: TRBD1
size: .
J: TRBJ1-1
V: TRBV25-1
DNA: TGTGCCAGCAGCTGGACAGGGGCGGCTGACACTGAAGCTTTCTTT
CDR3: CASSWTGAADTEAFF

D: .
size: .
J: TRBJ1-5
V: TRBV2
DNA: TGTGCCAGCAAAGAGGCCGGGGTTGGGGCCCAGCATTTT
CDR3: CASKEAGVGAQHF

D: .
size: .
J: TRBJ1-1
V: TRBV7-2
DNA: TGTGCCAGCAGCTTAAGACAGAACACTGAAGCTTTCTTT
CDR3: CASSLRQNTEAFF

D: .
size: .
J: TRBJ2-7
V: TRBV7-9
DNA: TGTGCCAGCAGCCCTCCCCAGGGGTCAGCTCGGGAAGAGCAGTACTTC
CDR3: CASSPPQGSAREEQYF

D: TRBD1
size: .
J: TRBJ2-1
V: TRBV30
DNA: TGTGCCTGGGACAGGGGGCTTGACTACAATGAGCAGTTCTTC
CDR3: CAWDRGLDYNEQFF

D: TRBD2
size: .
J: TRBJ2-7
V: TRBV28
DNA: TGTGCCATCGTAAGCGGGGACTCCTACGAGCAGTACTTC
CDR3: CAIVSGDSYEQYF

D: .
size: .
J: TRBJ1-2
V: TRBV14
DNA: TGTGCCAGCAGCCAAGGCCAAACAGCCTTCTATGGCTACACCTTC
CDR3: CASSQGQTAFYGYTF

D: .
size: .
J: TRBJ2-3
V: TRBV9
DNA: TGTGCCAGCAGCGTGCTTCCCGGCGGGAACTTGGCAACAGATACGCAGTATTTT
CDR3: CASSVLPGGNLATDTQYF

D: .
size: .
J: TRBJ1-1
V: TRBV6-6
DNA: TGTGCCAGCAGACAGGGGAACACTGAAGCTTTCTTT
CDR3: CASRQGNTEAFF

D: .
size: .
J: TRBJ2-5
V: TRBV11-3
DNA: TGTGCCAGCAGCCTATTAACCCCCGGGGGAGAGACCCAGTACTTC
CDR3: CASSLLTPGGETQYF

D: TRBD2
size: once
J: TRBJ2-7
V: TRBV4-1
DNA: TGCGCCAGCAGCCAAGGGGATCTAGCGGGAAGGGAGCAGTACTTC
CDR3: CASSQGDLAGREQYF

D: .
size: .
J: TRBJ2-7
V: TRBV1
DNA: TGCACCAGCCCCCCAATCGGCAGGGCGGAGATTGCCTACGAGCAGTACTTC
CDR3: CTSPPIGRAEIAYEQYF

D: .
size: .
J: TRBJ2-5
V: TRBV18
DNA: TGTGCCAGCTCACCGGGGGGTAGTGTTCGAGAGACCCAGTACTTC
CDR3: CASSPGGSVRETQYF

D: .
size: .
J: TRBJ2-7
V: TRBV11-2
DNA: TGTGCCAGCAGCTTAATATCGGCTAGTCAGGAGCAGTACTTC
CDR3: CASSLISASQEQYF

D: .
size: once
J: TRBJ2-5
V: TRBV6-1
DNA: TGTGCCAGCAGTGCCATGGCCCCGGGGGAGACCCAGTACTTC
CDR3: CASSAMAPGETQYF

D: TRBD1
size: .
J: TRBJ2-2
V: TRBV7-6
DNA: TGTGCCAGCAGCTTAGTTGCACAGGGGGCACCCGGGGAGCTGTTTTTT
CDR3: CASSLVAQGAPGELFF

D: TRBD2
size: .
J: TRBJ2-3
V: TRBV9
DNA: TGTGCCAGCAGCGTCTCGGGACTAGCGGGAGGTACAGATACGCAGTATTTT
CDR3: CASSVSGLAGGTDTQYF

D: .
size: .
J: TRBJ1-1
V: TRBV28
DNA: TGTGCCGTAGGCAGGGGAGGGTCCACTGAAGCTTTCTTT
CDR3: CAVGRGGSTEAFF

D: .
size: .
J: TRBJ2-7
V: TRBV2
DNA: TGTGCCAGCAGTGAAGACAGTCAAGGGGTTATTAGGGAGCAGTACTTC
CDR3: CASSEDSQGVIREQYF

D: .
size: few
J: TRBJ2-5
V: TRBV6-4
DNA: TGTGCCCCCAATGAGGGGGGGCGGGCAGAGACCCAGTACTTC
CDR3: CAPNEGGRAETQYF

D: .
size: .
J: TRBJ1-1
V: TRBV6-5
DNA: TGTGCCAGCAGTTATAGGGCAGGGAGGGTGAACACTGAAGCTTTCTTT
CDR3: CASSYRAGRVNTEAFF

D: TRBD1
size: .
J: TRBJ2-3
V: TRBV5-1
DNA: TGCGCCAGCAGCCAAGACAGGGGCACAGATACGCAGTATTTT
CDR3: CASSQDRGTDTQYF

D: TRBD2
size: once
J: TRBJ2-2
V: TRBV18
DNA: TGTGCCAGCTCACCACCGGCTAGCGGGAGGGCCTCCGGGGAGCTGTTTTTT
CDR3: CASSPPASGRASGELFF